This T cell receptor beta chain was identified during a study of neoadjuvant anti-PD-1 for oral cavity cancer. At the level of the study: Patients without progression got a fourth dose around day 43.

Clones were read by immunoSEQ multiplex PCR, and TCRdb kept only the in-frame ones, dropping some. Found here are over 10,000 clones, around two thirds of them singletons; the top ten hold 2.4%. V gave up 4 bases and J gave up 5 bases, with 9 bases separating them. Germline loops: CDR1 MNHNS, CDR2 SASEGT. This CDR3 region has 13 residues. The material sequenced was PBMCs, taken before nivolumab (anti-PD-1) treatment. The rearrangement joins TRBV6-1 to TRBJ1-5; D is undetermined. This clonotype originated in a person between 40 and 85 years old with oral cavity squamous cell carcinoma. CDR3 in amino acids: CASSVGSYQPQHF. The CDR3 nucleotides are TGTGCCAGCAGTGTTGGCAGCTATCAGCCCCAGCATTTT.